This entry features one T cell receptor (beta chain) sequence. These data belong to a study of blood T cell repertoires in COVID-19. TCRdb's table, derived via immunoSEQ multiplex PCR, lists solely in-frame clones and lacks some. The sample has 75,000 to 90,000 clones, around 80% seen once. Trimming took 5 bases from V and 6 from J, leaving 11 bases between them. The CDR3 totals 12 residues. Germline V gene sequence: CDR1 LNHDA, CDR2 SQIVND (reference sequence). The sequencing input was peripheral blood. This TCR came from a man aged 60-69 years with COVID-19, enrolled during active disease. The V and J genes are TRBV19 and TRBJ2-7; perhaps TRBD2 as D (6 bases). The CDR3 loop reads CASSPGVSEQYF. CDR3 coding DNA: TGTGCCAGTAGTCCGGGGGTAAGCGAGCAGTACTTC.